These 23 T cell receptor beta chains came from one sample sequenced in a study of blood T cell repertoires in COVID-19. Using immunoSEQ multiplex PCR, the repertoire was profiled, and TCRdb retains in-frame clones only, with some absent. The sample has more than 200,000 clones, 70% to 90% seen once. Sequenced material: peripheral blood. These receptors were taken from a man aged 40-50 years with acute or convalescent COVID-19.

The J gene is TRBJ2-7, the V gene TRBV7-3; 11 bases line up with TRBD2. CDR3 size: 15 residues. The V gene's germline CDR1 is SGHTA and CDR2 FQGTGA. Trimming took 5 bases from V and 7 from J; bases not matched to a gene: 10. The DNA for the CDR3 is TGTGCCAGCAGCCCAGTAGCGGGAGGGCTAGGGGAGCAGTACTTC. This encodes CASSPVAGGLGEQYF.

As to this clone: The same CDR3 arises from other DNA sequences in this sample as well. The chain links TRBV27 to TRBJ1-1; D might be TRBD1 (6 bases). The V gene lost 3 bases and the J gene lost 0 bases, with 8 bases spanning the gap. The CDR3 sequence is 14 residues long. Germline V CDR1 and CDR2: MNHEY, SMNVEV (reference sequence). The CDR3 loop reads CASSLGGLNTEAFF. CDR3 in DNA: TGTGCCAGCAGTTTGGGGGGGCTGAACACTGAAGCTTTCTTT.

The CDR3 DNA is TGTGCCAGCAGTACAGACAGGGGCCAAGAGACCCAGTACTTC. Translation gives CASSTDRGQETQYF. This chain uses TRBV27 with TRBJ2-5; 8 bases fit TRBD1. This CDR3 has 14 residues. Germline CDR1 and CDR2: MNHEY and SMNVEV (reference sequence). J was trimmed by 1 base and V by 5 bases; bases with no gene match: 3.

A word on this clone: Germline and junction disagree at one end, which may indicate a read error. The chain joins TRBV3-1 (or the pseudogene TRBV3-2) to TRBJ1-2, with D maybe TRBD1 (6 bases). CDR3 size: 13 residues. Germline values: CDR1 LGHDT, CDR2 YNNKEL (reference sequence). The DNA of the CDR3 is TGTGCCAGCAGAGCGACCGGGACACCAACCCCTGACTTC. Protein: CASRATGTPTPDF.

This clone was found once. This chain joins TRBV27 and TRBJ2-1, with 12 bases fitting TRBD2. Trimming removed 4 bases from V and 5 bases from J; junction bases left unmatched: 6. Germline V gene sequence: CDR1 MNHEY, CDR2 SMNVEV (reference sequence). The CDR3 loop spans 16 amino acids. CDR3 residues: CASSSFGLAGNNEQFF. DNA for the CDR3: TGTGCCAGCAGTTCCTTTGGACTAGCGGGGAACAATGAGCAGTTCTTC.

This clone was found once. Other nucleotide sequences in the sample specify the same CDR3. The chain carries TRBV5-4 and TRBJ2-3, with 13 bases lining up with TRBD2. Looked up from germline, CDR1 is SGHNT and CDR2 is YYREEE (reference sequence). This CDR3 region has 15 residues. Trimming took 4 bases from V and 3 from J; bases not matched to a gene: 2. In DNA, the CDR3 is TGTGCCAGCAGCACGGGACTAGCGGGGACAGATACGCAGTATTTT. This sequence encodes CASSTGLAGTDTQYF.

The chain uses TRBV9 and TRBJ2-2, with a possible D match to TRBD1 (7 bases). Trimming removed 0 bases from V and 4 bases from J, with 13 bases in between. Germline CDR1 reads SGDLS; CDR2 reads YYNGEE. CDR3 size: 16 residues. The DNA of the CDR3 is TGTGCCAGCAGCGTAGTAGGCCAGGGGGGCACCGGGGAGCTGTTTTTT. Protein product: CASSVVGQGGTGELFF. Supplemented by reference TRBV9 and TRBJ2-2, the full variable domain reads DSGVTQTPKHLITATGQRVTLRCSPRSGDLSVYWYQQSLDQGLQFLIQYYNGEERAKGNILERFSAQQFPDLHSELNLSSLELGDSALYFCASSVVGQGGTGELFFGEGSRLTVL.

Of note for this clone: At one of its ends the junction is not consistent with the germline gene, which may arise from a read error. This rearrangement joins TRBV29-1 to TRBJ2-3, with TRBD1 identical over 9 bases. CDR1 and CDR2 (germline): SQVTM, ANQGSEA. The CDR3 contains 12 residues. As DNA, the CDR3 is TGCAGCGTTGCCGGGACAGGGTCCCAATCCGCCTTT. This encodes CSVAGTGSQSAF.

The genes are TRBV5-1 and TRBJ2-1; the match to TRBD2 covers 10 bases. The trim removed 3 bases at V and 6 bases at J, leaving 6 bases unmatched. Germline CDR1 SGHRS, CDR2 YFSETQ. The CDR3 length is 15 residues. The CDR3 spells CASSWLAGEINEQFF. CDR3 in DNA: TGCGCCAGCAGCTGGCTAGCGGGAGAAATCAATGAGCAGTTCTTC. Variable domain in full (rest from reference TRBV5-1 and TRBJ2-1): KAGVTQTPRYLIKTRGQQVTLSCSPISGHRSVSWYQQTPGQGLQFLFEYFSETQRNKGNFPGRFSGRQFSNSRSEMNVSTLELGDSALYLCASSWLAGEINEQFFGPGTRLTVL.

The CDR3 region is CASSPKQGGQPQHF. The CDR3 DNA sequence: TGTGCCAGCTCACCGAAACAGGGGGGGCAGCCCCAGCATTTT. V and J are TRBV18 and TRBJ1-5; the match to TRBD1 covers 8 bases. CDR3 length: 14 residues. Germline V gives CDR1 KGHSH, CDR2 LQKENI. Trimming took 3 bases from V and 7 from J; bases not matched to a gene: 5.

V gene TRBV7-9 combines with J gene TRBJ2-7; D might be TRBD2 (5 bases). The CDR3 covers 14 residues. The V gene's germline CDR1 is SEHNR and CDR2 FQNEAQ (reference sequence). V gave up 5 bases and J gave up 2 bases, with 13 bases separating them. CDR3 nucleotides: TGTGCCAGCAGCCGTGTGCGGGTACCCTACGAGCAGTACTTC. Translation gives CASSRVRVPYEQYF.

This chain connects TRBV19 to TRBJ2-6; 10 nucleotides line up with TRBD2. Trimming at V came to 3 bases and at J to 0 bases, leaving 5 bases not matched to a gene. The CDR3 contains 18 residues. CDR1 and CDR2 (germline): LNHDA, SQIVND (reference sequence). The CDR3 sequence: CASSIELAGYSGANVLTF. The CDR3 region has the DNA TGTGCCAGTAGTATCGAACTAGCGGGATACTCTGGGGCCAACGTCCTGACTTTC. The variable domain in full, completed from reference TRBV19 and TRBJ2-6, reads DGGITQSPKYLFRKEGQNVTLSCEQNLNHDAMYWYRQDPGQGLRLIYYSQIVNDFQKGDIAEGYSVSREKKESFPLTVTSAQKNPTAFYLCASSIELAGYSGANVLTFGAGSRLTVL.

About this clone: The germline gene is not matched at one end of the junction; a read error may be the cause. This rearrangement joins TRBV2 to TRBJ2-3; TRBD1 aligns across 10 bases. The CDR3 has 15 amino acids. Germline V gives CDR1 SNHLY, CDR2 FYNNEI. CDR3 loop: CASREDRGHRDTQYF. CDR3 nucleotide sequence: TGTGCCAGCAGGGAAGACAGGGGGCACAGAGATACGCAGTATTTT.

The chain joins TRBV6-5 to TRBJ1-4; D not certain. Per germline, CDR1 MNHEY and CDR2 SVGAGI. This CDR3 contains 11 residues. V dropped 7 bases and J dropped 5 bases, with 5 bases sitting between them. The CDR3 nucleotides read TGTGCCAGCACCGAGAATGAAAAACTGTTTTTT. As protein: CASTENEKLFF.

V gene TRBV19 combines with J gene TRBJ2-5; possibly TRBD1 for D (6 bases). Germline V gene lookup returns CDR1 LNHDA and CDR2 SQIVND (reference sequence). The CDR3 loop spans 14 amino acids. V lost 8 bases to trimming and J lost 2 bases, with 15 bases between them. Here the CDR3 DNA reads TGTGCCAGTTCCCAGACAGGATTTCAAGAGACCCAGTACTTC. It codes for CASSQTGFQETQYF.

The chain carries TRBV11-3 and TRBJ2-1; 8 bases match TRBD2. Germline V lookup: CDR1 SGHNT, CDR2 YENEEA. V lost 2 bases to trimming and J lost 3 bases; unmatched junction nucleotides: 9. The length of the CDR3 is 17 residues. CDR3 region: CASSLTQSGGGYNEQFF. DNA of the CDR3: TGTGCCAGCAGCTTAACCCAAAGCGGGGGTGGCTACAATGAGCAGTTCTTC.

The chain is built from TRBV14 and TRBJ1-5; no clear D gene. The CDR3 spans 13 residues. The V and J ends lost 1 base and 5 bases respectively, with 6 bases between them. Looked up from germline, CDR1 is SGHDN and CDR2 is FVKESK. The CDR3 loop is CASSQGAYQPQHF. DNA of the CDR3: TGTGCCAGCAGCCAAGGGGCTTATCAGCCCCAGCATTTT.

The chain combines TRBV6-5 with TRBJ1-6, with D possibly TRBD1 on 5 matching bases. The CDR3 runs 15 residues. CDR1 is MNHEY, CDR2 SVGAGI, per germline. Trimming stripped 6 bases from V and 14 bases from J, with 23 bases between. In nucleotides, the CDR3 is TGTGCCAGCAGCCCCCAGATTTCGCGGGAAGGGGCCCTCCACTTT. Its protein product is CASSPQISREGALHF.

This clone appeared once. The junction departs from germline at one end; a sequencing error may be responsible. This chain connects TRBV18 to TRBJ1-5; D gene uncertain. Looked up from germline, CDR1 is KGHSH and CDR2 is LQKENI. The CDR3 has 14 residues. CDR3 sequence (DNA): TGTGCCAGCTCACCACGAGGGAGCACTCAGCCCCAGCATTTT. Its translation: CASSPRGSTQPQHF.

This clone turned up a few times. V usage is TRBV29-1 and J usage is TRBJ1-2; D gene ambiguous. The V gene lost 7 bases and the J gene lost 1 base, with 16 bases spanning the gap. This CDR3 has 14 amino acids. CDR1 SQVTM and CDR2 ANQGSEA come from the germline V gene. The CDR3 loop reads CSAVARSSNYGYTF. DNA of the CDR3: TGCAGCGCCGTGGCTCGGAGCAGTAACTATGGCTACACCTTC.

The V and J genes are TRBV28 and TRBJ2-7; tentatively, D is TRBD1 (7 bases). The CDR3 is 15 residues long. Trimming shortened V by 1 base and J by 2 bases, and 12 bases separated the two germline ends. The germline CDR1 and CDR2 sequences are MDHEN and SYDVKM. CDR3 sequence (DNA): TGTGCCAGCAGTTTATCGGCAGGGGGGACCTACGAGCAGTACTTC. Translated: CASSLSAGGTYEQYF.

This sequence joins TRBV27 and TRBJ2-7, with TRBD1 identical over 8 bases. Per germline, CDR1 MNHEY and CDR2 SMNVEV (reference sequence). Losses at the gene ends were 4 bases for V and 3 bases for J; bases not matched to a gene: 11. The CDR3 sequence is 16 residues long. CDR3 nucleotides: TGTGCCAGCAGTTCCTATTTCCGGGACAGGTTCTACGAGCAGTACTTC. Protein sequence: CASSSYFRDRFYEQYF.

The CDR3: CASSQGFFQTGGYNEQFF. DNA of the CDR3: TGTGCCAGCAGCCAAGGGTTTTTTCAGACGGGGGGCTACAATGAGCAGTTCTTC. The gene calls are TRBV3-1 (or the pseudogene TRBV3-2) and TRBJ2-1; 7 nucleotides line up with TRBD2. V shed 1 base, J shed 3 bases, and the junction held 12 bases outside the gene matches. Germline values: CDR1 LGHDT, CDR2 YNNKEL (reference sequence). This CDR3 comprises 18 residues.